Included here is one TCR beta chain sequence, with context. What it recognizes is unknown. At one end, the junction sequence differs from germline, possibly due to a read error. These data originate in a study of cytomegalovirus exposure and HLA in healthy donors. Broader study findings: By a later analysis, the bulk of CMV-associated TCR beta chains appeared HLA-restricted. There was a cluster of highly shared sequence variants that was likely a sequencing artifact. An analysis that was carried out later associated some 17,000 TCR beta sequences with HLA alleles at 0.05 false discovery rate. Prediction of most subjects' HLA-A and HLA-B alleles by TCR beta sequences was reportedly accurate.

This CDR3 is 12 amino acids long. The V gene's germline CDR1 is SNHLY and CDR2 FYNNEI. The PCR used 60 Vbeta and 13 Jbeta primers. Assay: immunoSEQ multiplex PCR; the TCRdb copy retains only in-frame clones and omits some. Its listing shows about 48,000 clones. Material for sequencing was PBMCs. This rearrangement joins TRBV2 to TRBJ2-7; D remains unclear. This sequence was found in a male donor in good health and CMV-seropositive. The CDR3 sequence is CASSELETRQNF. CDR3 bases: TGTGCCAGCAGTGAGTTGGAGACGAGGCAGAACTTC.